The next 29 T cell receptor beta chains were all read from a single sample in a study of T cell responses to AZD1222 COVID-19 vaccine. Profiled with immunoSEQ multiplex PCR; TCRdb holds only in-frame clones, not every one. This table holds 100,000 to 120,000 clones, around 93% found once. The sample was peripheral blood, taken on day 0 of AZD1222 vaccination. These receptors all come from an adult in good health.

Of note for this clone: The junction and the germline gene differ at one end; a read error may be behind it. V and J are TRBV12-3 or TRBV12-4 and TRBJ2-7; possible D gene TRBD1, 6 bases. The CDR3 totals 11 residues. This CDR3 is CASSRGGREHF. The CDR3 nucleotides read TGTGCCAGCAGCCGAGGGGGACGGGAACACTTC.

The chain couples TRBV7-6 to TRBJ2-7; TRBD2 is a possible D gene (6 bases). The CDR3 consists of 16 residues. Trimming removed 4 bases from V and 1 base from J, with 17 bases in between. Germline CDR1 reads SGHVS; CDR2 reads FNYEAQ. This CDR3 is CASSSRGGVLSYEQYF. The CDR3 DNA reads as TGTGCCAGCAGCTCCCGGGGAGGAGTTCTTTCCTACGAGCAGTACTTC.

This clone was detected only once. The rearrangement joins TRBV27 to TRBJ2-3, with D perhaps matching TRBD2 (6 bases). The CDR3 loop spans 18 amino acids. The germline V and J ends were trimmed by 4 bases and 7 bases, with 27 bases remaining between them. The V gene's germline CDR1 is MNHEY and CDR2 SMNVEV (reference sequence). Here the CDR3 DNA reads TGTGCCAGCAGTTCAAAAAGGCTATATGGGACTCCTGCACATACGCAGTATTTT. As protein: CASSSKRLYGTPAHTQYF.

The CDR3 nucleotides are TGTGCCAGCTCAGGGCGCGTGAGTGAAAAACTGTTTTTT. It encodes CASSGRVSEKLFF. The gene calls are TRBV12-3 or TRBV12-4 and TRBJ1-4; a weak D match, TRBD1 (5 bases). The CDR3 runs to 13 residues. With 8 bases removed from V and 7 bases from J, the gap between germline ends came to 14 bases.

The gene calls are TRBV19 and TRBJ1-1, with D uncertain. The CDR3 covers 10 residues. V was cut by 6 bases and J by 11 bases, with 10 bases left in between. Germline lookup yields CDR1 LNHDA and CDR2 SQIVND (reference sequence). The CDR3 spells CASSRGRAFF. The CDR3 DNA sequence: TGTGCCAGTAGCAGAGGCCGGGCTTTCTTT.

The chain links TRBV19 to TRBJ1-2, with 8 bases identical to TRBD1. Per the germline V gene, CDR1 is LNHDA and CDR2 is SQIVND (reference sequence). CDR3 size: 14 residues. Trimming at V came to 6 bases and at J to 4 bases, leaving 7 bases not matched to a gene. The CDR3 here is CASRSTGGSYGYTF. CDR3 nucleotide sequence: TGTGCCAGTAGATCAACAGGGGGTAGCTATGGCTACACCTTC.

This sequence joins TRBV7-9 and TRBJ1-2, with D uncertain. The germline CDR1 and CDR2 sequences are SEHNR and FQNEAQ (reference sequence). CDR3 size: 14 residues. The V end lost 5 bases, the J end lost 0 bases, and 10 bases lay between the germline ends. CDR3 region: CASSLPVPNYGYTF. CDR3 bases: TGTGCCAGCAGCCTTCCGGTTCCTAACTATGGCTACACCTTC.

The V gene is TRBV19, the J gene TRBJ1-2; a weak D match, TRBD1 (6 bases). V was clipped by 4 bases and J by 3 bases, with 9 bases between them. Germline CDR1 LNHDA, CDR2 SQIVND (reference sequence). The CDR3 loop spans 13 amino acids. The CDR3 spells CASSSRTDYGYTF. Written as DNA, the CDR3 is TGTGCCAGTAGTAGTAGGACAGACTATGGCTACACCTTC.

This clone was detected only once. V usage is TRBV4-1 and J usage is TRBJ2-1; D gene uncertain. The length of the CDR3 is 13 residues. From germline, CDR1 is MGHRA and CDR2 YSYEKL. Deletions cut 0 bases from V and 2 bases from J, with 2 bases between. The CDR3 bases are TGCGCCAGCAGCCAAGAAGCCTACAATGAGCAGTTCTTC. Amino acid sequence: CASSQEAYNEQFF.

This chain uses TRBV6-5 with TRBJ2-7, with D perhaps matching TRBD1 (6 bases). The V gene's germline CDR1 is MNHEY and CDR2 SVGAGI. V lost 6 bases to trimming and J lost 2 bases, with 14 bases between them. The CDR3 is 14 residues long. As DNA, the CDR3 is TGTGCCAGCAGCTCGTTAGACAGGCCCTACGAGCAGTACTTC. It is translated as CASSSLDRPYEQYF.

The chain joins TRBV9 to TRBJ1-1; the D gene is possibly TRBD1 (5 bases). The length of the CDR3 is 13 residues. The V gene's germline CDR1 is SGDLS and CDR2 YYNGEE. V was trimmed by 0 bases and J by 7 bases, leaving 10 bases between them. The CDR3 DNA reads as TGTGCCAGCAGCGTAGGTCAGGGTAATGAAGCTTTCTTT. Translated: CASSVGQGNEAFF.

The chain links TRBV19 to TRBJ1-5; a possible D gene is TRBD1 (5 bases). Germline V lookup: CDR1 LNHDA, CDR2 SQIVND (reference sequence). V was pared by 9 bases and J by 6 bases, with 18 bases between. CDR3 size: 14 residues. Written as DNA, the CDR3 is TGTGCCAGCCGGGACCGTCTGATCGGTCAGCCCCAGCATTTT. It yields the protein CASRDRLIGQPQHF.

This sequence joins TRBV2 and TRBJ2-7; D may be TRBD2 (6 bases). The CDR3 extends over 12 amino acids. CDR1 is SNHLY and CDR2 is FYNNEI in the germline V gene. V was shortened by 8 bases and J by 4 bases, with 12 bases between the two germline ends. The CDR3 nucleotides read TGTGCCAGCGGCAGGGAGGTGTACGAGCAGTACTTC. It translates to CASGREVYEQYF.

V is TRBV2 and J is TRBJ2-1, with D uncertain. The germline CDR1 and CDR2 sequences are SNHLY and FYNNEI. This CDR3 comprises 13 residues. V was trimmed by 4 bases and J by 5 bases, leaving 9 bases between them. The chain's CDR3 is CASSGVSNNEQFF. CDR3 coding DNA: TGTGCCAGCAGTGGAGTATCGAACAATGAGCAGTTCTTC.

This clone has more than one count but fewer than ten. The gene calls are TRBV24-1 and TRBJ2-1, with no clear D. V shed 5 bases and J shed 0 bases, with 7 bases lying between them. Germline CDR1 reads KGHDR; CDR2 reads SFDVKD. The CDR3 runs 14 residues. CDR3 protein: CATSGASSYNEQFF. CDR3 bases: TGTGCCACCAGTGGCGCAAGCTCCTACAATGAGCAGTTCTTC.

This chain connects TRBV4-1 to TRBJ2-7; D is undetermined. The CDR3 loop spans 15 amino acids. Trimming removed 4 bases from V and 0 bases from J, with 13 bases in between. Germline V gene data show CDR1 as MGHRA and CDR2 as YSYEKL. CDR3 in amino acids: CASSPQWRNSYEQYF. DNA for the CDR3: TGCGCCAGCAGCCCGCAGTGGCGGAACTCCTACGAGCAGTACTTC.

The rearrangement links TRBV28 to TRBJ1-4, with 8 bases matching TRBD1. Germline values: CDR1 MDHEN, CDR2 SYDVKM. The CDR3 spans 13 residues. The V and J ends lost 10 bases and 6 bases, in that order; junction bases with no gene match: 7. The CDR3 DNA reads TGTGCCACCCGGACAGGGCCCTATGAAAAACTGTTTTTT. Its translation is CATRTGPYEKLFF.

This clone occurred once. The chain uses TRBV7-2 and TRBJ2-3, with 16 bases aligning to TRBD2. Trimming cost V 2 bases and J 3 bases; bases outside gene matches: 8. The CDR3 is 19 residues long. From germline, CDR1 is SGHTA and CDR2 FQGNSA. CDR3: CASSLLGLAGGLGTDTQYF. In nucleotides, the CDR3 is TGTGCCAGCAGCTTACTGGGACTAGCGGGGGGGCTTGGGACAGATACGCAGTATTTT.

The chain recombines TRBV11-3 with TRBJ2-3, with TRBD1 as a possible D gene (5 bases). The ends were cut back, 10 bases at V and 11 bases at J, with 19 bases in the middle. Germline lookup yields CDR1 SGHNT and CDR2 YENEEA. The length of the CDR3 is 12 residues. As DNA, the CDR3 is TGTGCCACCCAGGGTGAAGATTTTAGGCAGTATTTT. It specifies CATQGEDFRQYF.

This clone showed up just once. The gene calls are TRBV27 and TRBJ1-2; no definite D call. The V gene's germline CDR1 is MNHEY and CDR2 SMNVEV (reference sequence). The CDR3 extends over 16 amino acids. V lost 1 base to trimming and J lost 4 bases, with 16 bases between them. DNA of the CDR3: TGTGCCAGCAGTTTATTTCCGGGTCGGCTCCTCTATGGCTACACCTTC. It specifies CASSLFPGRLLYGYTF.

The V and J genes are TRBV6-2 or TRBV6-3 and TRBJ1-3, with a tentative D call TRBD1 (5 bases). The CDR3 sequence is 17 residues long. Trimming left V 2 bases short and J 4 bases short, with 18 bases between. Germline V gene lookup returns CDR1 MNHEY and CDR2 SVGEGT. The DNA for the CDR3 is TGTGCCAGCAGTTACGGGACGGTTCAGCTTTCAGGAAACACCATATATTTT. It encodes CASSYGTVQLSGNTIYF.

This clone was observed a single time. The chain couples TRBV15 to TRBJ1-1, with D perhaps matching TRBD1 (6 bases). V was shortened by 8 bases and J by 0 bases, with 10 bases between the two germline ends. Germline-derived CDR1 and CDR2 are LNHNV and YYDKDF (reference sequence). CDR3 length: 13 residues. CDR3 nucleotide sequence: TGTGCCACCGCCGACAGGTTGAACACTGAAGCTTTCTTT. It yields the protein CATADRLNTEAFF.

This chain uses TRBV5-6 with TRBJ1-1; the D gene is possibly TRBD1 (5 bases). CDR1 and CDR2 from the germline V gene are SGHDT and YYEEEE. Trimming stripped 6 bases from V and 0 bases from J, with 15 bases between. The CDR3 has 15 amino acids. CDR3: CASTRRGDLNTEAFF. The CDR3 nucleotides read TGTGCCAGCACCCGCCGGGGGGATCTGAACACTGAAGCTTTCTTT.

This rearrangement joins TRBV5-1 to TRBJ1-1, with 7 bases that match TRBD1. CDR3 length: 15 residues. Germline V gene lookup returns CDR1 SGHRS and CDR2 YFSETQ. Germline trimming cut 4 bases from V and 0 bases from J; bases unmatched to any gene: 6. The CDR3 reads CASSPSGQLNTEAFF. The CDR3 region has the DNA TGCGCCAGCAGCCCCTCGGGACAGCTGAACACTGAAGCTTTCTTT.

About this clone: The sample contains more than one DNA sequence encoding this CDR3. The chain recombines TRBV27 with TRBJ2-2; D remains ambiguous. The V end lost 4 bases, the J end lost 6 bases, and 9 bases lay between the germline ends. Germline CDR1 and CDR2: MNHEY and SMNVEV (reference sequence). This CDR3 is built from 13 residues. CDR3: CASSSRVAGELFF. The CDR3, as DNA: TGTGCCAGCAGTTCTCGGGTGGCCGGGGAGCTGTTTTTT.

This chain links TRBV19 with TRBJ2-2; D is undetermined. This CDR3 is 14 amino acids long. Germline V gene lookup returns CDR1 LNHDA and CDR2 SQIVND (reference sequence). V was shortened by 1 base and J by 1 base, with 4 bases between the two germline ends. As DNA, the CDR3 is TGTGCCAGTAGTATAGGGTTGAACACCGGGGAGCTGTTTTTT. Translating gives CASSIGLNTGELFF.

This chain uses TRBV3-1 (or the pseudogene TRBV3-2) with TRBJ1-5; D is ambiguous. CDR1 is LGHDT and CDR2 is YNNKEL in the germline V gene (reference sequence). V was cut by 2 bases and J by 5 bases, with 4 bases left in between. This CDR3 contains 12 residues. CDR3 region: CASSQLDQPQHF. CDR3 coding DNA: TGTGCCAGCAGCCAACTCGATCAGCCCCAGCATTTT.

This clone came up once. V gene TRBV2 combines with J gene TRBJ1-1; D unclear. Trimming removed 7 bases from V and 1 base from J, with 13 bases in between. Germline V gene sequence: CDR1 SNHLY, CDR2 FYNNEI. The CDR3 length is 14 residues. In DNA, the CDR3 is TGTGCCAGCACCCGGAGGCAGGAGAACACTGAAGCTTTCTTT. It yields the protein CASTRRQENTEAFF.

V is TRBV6-1 and J is TRBJ2-7; TRBD2 aligns across 14 bases. The ends lost 2 bases at V and 1 base at J; junction bases unmatched: 7. The CDR3 is 18 amino acids. Germline loops: CDR1 MNHNS, CDR2 SASEGT. CDR3 coding DNA: TGTGCCAGCAGTGAAAGGACTAGCGGGGGGTTACGATCCTACGAGCAGTACTTC. As protein: CASSERTSGGLRSYEQYF.